This T cell receptor beta chain was captured by sequencing in a study of regulatory T cells in long-lasting Graves disease. HTBI primers from iRepertoire and Arm-PCR of CDR3 regions yielded the TCR beta libraries. TCRdb itself ran the multiplex PCR reads through MiXCR, one entry per CDR3 protein. This sample has 550,000 to 600,000 distinct CDR3 sequences, with roughly a sixth found just once. This clonotype was found a few times. No antigen is known for it. Time point reported: newly diagnosed GD, antithyroid drugs for less than 3 months. From PBMCs, RNA was extracted and then used to make the TCR library. Study results and caveats: A greater number of public clonotypes (approximately 2,700) was shared by persistent patients than by new patients (around 1,000). Favored gene segments in persistent disease were TRBV28, TRBJ1-2 and TRBJ2-5.

This CDR3 is 14 amino acids long. CDR1 GTSNPN and CDR2 SVGIG come from the germline V gene (reference sequence). The V gene end was trimmed by 3 bases and the J gene end by 6 bases; junction bases not matched to a gene: 6. Another study also made use of these data, one on T cells in Graves' hyperthyroidism and ophthalmopathy. Turning to that study: Patients aged 18 to 65 had newly diagnosed hyperthyroidism that had lasted under 2 months. HTBI primers were used for first-round RT-PCR of the TCR CDR3.

The source is a young man with Graves disease. The starting material was peripheral blood mononuclear cells (PBMCs), obtained at new diagnosis, from a patient treated with antithyroid drugs. V is TRBV30 and J is TRBJ2-2; 8 bases fit TRBD1. CDR3 sequence reads: CAWRQGVMAGELFF. CDR3 DNA sequence: TGTGCCTGGAGACAGGGGGTTATGGCCGGGGAGCTGTTTTTT.